This T cell receptor (beta chain) comes out of a study of cytomegalovirus exposure and HLA in healthy donors. Study context: Roughly 180 million T cells yielded around 100 million unique TCR beta sequences, as an earlier analysis found. Study outcomes and limitations: Reportedly, HLA-A and HLA-B alleles of most subjects were accurately predicted from TCR beta.

This clone showed up just once. Its matching antigen is unknown. The V gene's germline CDR1 is SSHAT and CDR2 FNYEAQ (reference sequence). The CDR3 covers 14 residues. The J segment lost 5 bases and the V segment lost 6 bases, leaving 8 bases of the junction unmatched. PCR employed 60 Vbeta and 13 Jbeta primers. Clones were read by immunoSEQ multiplex PCR, and TCRdb kept only the in-frame ones, dropping some. The data hold over 150,000 clones, with about 80% observed a single time. V is TRBV7-7 and J is TRBJ2-3; 7 nucleotides line up with TRBD1. The sequence was obtained from a man aged 25 to 45 in good health and CMV-seronegative. Sequenced material: PBMCs. CDR3 in DNA: TGTGCCAGCAGTCATACCCGGGACAGAGATACGCAGTATTTT. Its protein product is CASSHTRDRDTQYF.